This T cell receptor beta chain is drawn from a study of Ad26.COV2.S vaccination and SARS-CoV-2 variants. Overall study: Intramuscular Ad26.COV2.S doses were given once or twice, 56 days apart.

Broader study findings: Breadth, reportedly substantial, characterized the spike-specific CD8+ and CD4+ T cell responses after vaccination. Researchers reported similar non-spike TCR breadth in vaccine and placebo recipients.

Germline CDR1 reads SQVTM; CDR2 reads ANQGSEA. This CDR3 has 14 amino acids. V lost 5 bases, J lost 5 bases, and 9 bases stayed unmatched. Treatment in this sample: approximately 18 received Ad26.COV2.S at low or high dose, single or two shots; roughly five received placebo; per-sample allocation not given. The investigators took samples on day 63 after the first vaccine or placebo injection. The individual, an adult aged 18-55 years, was a donor in Boston. Some clones are missing from TCRdb's copy, which holds only in-frame ones; the method was immunoSEQ multiplex PCR. The sample lists approximately 250,000 clones; approximately 88% were seen once. On this clone itself: What it binds is unknown.

V usage is TRBV29-1 and J usage is TRBJ1-5, with TRBD1 matching 7 bases. The receptor was isolated from a person aged 18-65 years who received the Ad26.COV2.S COVID-19 vaccine or a placebo. Source: peripheral blood, taken in a trial of Ad26.COV2.S vaccine versus placebo. CDR3 loop: CSVLTGKGDQPQHF. CDR3 bases: TGCAGCGTTCTGACAGGGAAGGGGGATCAGCCCCAGCATTTT.